Shown below are 2 T cell receptor beta chains from a single sample sequenced in a study of technical replicates of blood from a handful of donors (dated by TCRdb to the late 2010s). The receptor library was made with the immunoSEQ multiplex PCR assay. Imported from immuneACCESS, the table was reduced by TCRdb to in-frame sequences with V and J called. These copies leave out some clones; in studies compared against another copy, an unresolved V gene accounts for under half, and the cause of the remainder is not known. Within this sample are roughly 70,000 clones, with roughly nine tenths of them counted one time only. The ten largest make up over 4% of the sample. The source material was PBMCs. These receptors were taken from a human donor in good health. Some clones in this sample may be carry-over from other donors' samples.

This chain joins TRBV2 and TRBJ2-5; 10 bases line up with TRBD1. Germline CDR1 SNHLY, CDR2 FYNNEI. V was pared by 7 bases and J by 0 bases, with 2 bases of the junction left unmatched. The CDR3 sequence is 14 residues long. The CDR3: CASTDRGYQETQYF. The CDR3 nucleotides read TGTGCCAGCACGGACAGGGGGTACCAAGAGACCCAGTACTTC.

The J gene is TRBJ2-1, the V gene TRBV9; 10 nucleotides agree with TRBD2. This CDR3 has 16 residues. In germline, CDR1 is SGDLS, CDR2 YYNGEE. V dropped 0 bases and J dropped 10; count of bases not matched to a gene: 10. The CDR3 region has the DNA TGTGCCAGCAGCGTAGTCCCCAGCGGGGGGGCCAGCGAGCAGTTCTTC. Translated: CASSVVPSGGASEQFF.